These T cell receptor beta chains were read from a single sample in a study of human T cells and chemical hapten exposure. TCRdb independently ran MiXCR on the RACE reads; one entry per CDR3 protein. This table holds about 300,000 distinct CDR3 sequences, approximately 5.8% found once. The sequencing here drew on whole blood, taken in connection with sensitization to the hapten diphenylcyclopropenone (DPC). The source is a young woman with alopecia areata. Some clones in this sample may be carry-over from other donors' samples. Both conserved end residues are part of each CDR3. A D gene is named only where the DNA matches it firmly. The size field is filled for only some rows; it gives once, few, many or a size class.

TRBV4-3	TRBJ2-3	NA	many	CASSLRTSTDTQYF	TGCGCCAGCAGCCTCCGGACATCCACAGATACGCAGTATTTT
TRBV10-3	TRBJ2-7	NA	many	CAIRRPPPRTGNWEEWSYEQYF	TGTGCCATCAGGCGCCCCCCCCCGCGGACGGGTAATTGGGAAGAGTGGTCCTACGAGCAGTACTTC
TRBV29-1	TRBJ2-3	NA	many	CSVEEGRDTQYF	TGCAGCGTTGAAGAGGGGAGGGATACGCAGTATTTT
TRBV6-2/TRBV6-3	TRBJ1-5	NA	many	CASSYGRGPGPQHF	TGTGCCAGCAGTTATGGAAGGGGCCCAGGGCCCCAGCATTTT
TRBV20-1	TRBJ2-5	TRBD1	many	CSAGQGAYETQYF	TGCAGTGCCGGACAGGGGGCTTATGAGACCCAGTACTTC
TRBV4-2	TRBJ2-3	TRBD2	many	CASSHGLAGGPGTDTQYF	TGTGCCAGCAGCCATGGACTAGCGGGGGGGCCAGGGACAGATACGCAGTATTTT
TRBV6-6	TRBJ1-4	NA	few	CASSYVNEKLFF	TGTGCCAGCAGTTACGTTAATGAAAAACTGTTTTTT
TRBV27	TRBJ2-1	NA	few	CASSLKSGMYEQFF	TGTGCCAGCAGTCTCAAGTCAGGGATGTATGAGCAGTTCTTC
TRBV20-1	TRBJ1-5	NA	many	CSAREGNGQPQHF	TGCAGTGCCCGGGAGGGGAATGGACAGCCCCAGCATTTT
TRBV15	TRBJ1-1	NA	NA	CATSRDGNTEAFF	TGTGCCACCAGCAGAGACGGGAACACTGAAGCTTTCTTT
TRBV9	TRBJ2-3	NA	NA	CASTRTLRASDTQYF	TGTGCCAGCACACGAACTTTGAGGGCCTCGGATACGCAGTATTTT
TRBV20-1	TRBJ2-5	TRBD1	NA	CSASGTGQETQYF	TGCAGTGCGTCCGGGACAGGGCAAGAGACCCAGTACTTC
TRBV7-9	TRBJ2-1	NA	few	CASSTEAPYNEQFF	TGTGCCAGCAGCACGGAGGCACCCTACAATGAGCAGTTCTTC
TRBV18	TRBJ2-3	NA	few	CASSSADSYSTDTQYF	TGTGCCAGCTCAAGCGCGGACAGCTATAGCACAGATACGCAGTATTTT
TRBV20-1	TRBJ2-3	TRBD2	NA	CSARPTSGGMYTQYF	TGCAGTGCTAGACCCACTAGCGGGGGGATGTATACGCAGTATTTT
TRBV6-1	TRBJ2-1	TRBD2	NA	CASSESGGPRYNEQFF	TGTGCCAGCAGTGAATCGGGGGGGCCGAGGTACAATGAGCAGTTCTTC
TRBV6-2/TRBV6-3	TRBJ2-7	TRBD2	few	CASSLSAGLKTYEQYF	TGTGCCAGCAGTTTATCGGCGGGACTAAAGACCTACGAGCAGTACTTC
TRBV6-5	TRBJ1-6	TRBD1	NA	CASSGHRGDNSPLHF	TGTGCCAGCAGTGGACACAGGGGGGATAATTCACCCCTCCACTTT
TRBV18	TRBJ2-2	NA	NA	CASSPETNTGELFF	TGTGCCAGCTCACCTGAGACGAACACCGGGGAGCTGTTTTTT
TRBV7-9	TRBJ2-3	NA	many	CASSRDTTTDTQYF	TGTGCCAGCAGCAGGGACACGACCACAGATACGCAGTATTTT
TRBV6-6	TRBJ1-2	TRBD1	many	CASSYSGQPAPYTF	TGTGCCAGCAGTTACTCGGGACAGCCGGCTCCCTACACCTTC
TRBV27	TRBJ1-1	NA	NA	CASRRQMNTEAFF	TGTGCCAGCCGGCGACAGATGAACACTGAAGCTTTCTTT
TRBV18	TRBJ1-4	NA	many	CASSRGNEKLFF	TGTGCCAGCTCACGGGGAAATGAAAAACTGTTTTTT
TRBV5-5	TRBJ2-1	NA	many	CASSLADSYNEQFF	TGTGCCAGCAGCTTGGCGGACAGCTACAATGAGCAGTTCTTC
TRBV10-2	TRBJ1-2	NA	NA	CASHPGRASLNYGYTF	TGCGCCAGCCACCCGGGCAGGGCTTCCCTTAACTATGGCTACACCTTC
TRBV5-5	TRBJ1-1	TRBD1	NA	CASSLSGQGNTEAFF	TGTGCCAGCAGCTTGAGCGGACAGGGGAACACTGAAGCTTTCTTT